The clone carrying this T cell receptor (beta chain) has ten or more counts. Per germline, CDR1 MNHNS and CDR2 SASEGT. This CDR3 is built from 15 residues. V lost 3 bases, J lost 5 bases, and 14 bases lay in between. These data come from a study of regulatory T cells in long-lasting Graves disease. Time point in this sample: newly diagnosed GD, antithyroid drugs for less than 3 months. Construction of the TCR library relied on RNA isolated from PBMCs. Libraries of TCR beta came from iRepertoire HTBI primers plus Arm-PCR of CDR3 regions. In TCRdb, the multiplex PCR reads were re-called with MiXCR into one record per CDR3 protein. The table lists about 620,000 distinct CDR3 sequences, roughly 15% of them singletons. This same sample was also taken into another study, of T cells in Graves' hyperthyroidism and ophthalmopathy.

The V gene is TRBV6-1, the J gene TRBJ2-1; D uncertain. Sequenced material: peripheral blood mononuclear cells (PBMCs), taken at new diagnosis, from a patient treated with antithyroid drugs. This TCR derives from a woman between 25 and 40 years old with Graves disease. CDR3 in DNA: TGTGCCAGCAGTGACTTTTTGGGTACACACAATGAGCAGTTCTTC. Protein sequence: CASSDFLGTHNEQFF.